Each of the 3 T cell receptor beta chains below was sequenced from the same sample in a study of OX40 agonist ivuxolimab in advanced cancers. Some clones are missing from TCRdb's copy, which holds only in-frame ones; the method was immunoSEQ multiplex PCR. Of 70,000 to 95,000 clones listed, 90% were seen once; the top ten hold 0.25% to 0.35%. Sample: CD4+ or CD8+ T cells sorted from blood, taken in a trial of the OX40 agonist ivuxolimab. The receptors were sampled from an adult with an advanced solid tumor such as melanoma, head and neck, liver or kidney cancer.

This rearrangement joins TRBV25-1 to TRBJ2-7; TRBD1 is a possible D gene (6 bases). This CDR3 contains 16 residues. V was shortened by 3 bases and J by 3 bases, with 18 bases between the two germline ends. Germline V CDR1 and CDR2: MGHDK, SYGVNS. This CDR3 is CASSDPPSEQGYEQYF. The CDR3, as DNA: TGTGCCAGCAGTGACCCCCCCTCGGAACAGGGCTACGAGCAGTACTTC.

CDR3 sequence: CASIPGQTSYEQYF. As DNA, the CDR3 is TGTGCCAGCATCCCGGGACAGACCTCCTACGAGCAGTACTTC. The gene calls are TRBV2 and TRBJ2-7; 7 bases align to TRBD1. With V trimmed by 7 bases and J by 0 bases, 6 bases remained unmatched. The germline V gene has CDR1 SNHLY and CDR2 FYNNEI. The CDR3 loop spans 14 amino acids.

In its sample, this clone was seen once. The rearrangement joins TRBV27 to TRBJ1-6; possible D gene TRBD1, 5 bases. V was cut by 6 bases and J by 8 bases, with 14 bases left in between. The CDR3 contains 14 residues. Germline V CDR1 and CDR2: MNHEY, SMNVEV (reference sequence). The CDR3 sequence is CASSTGRWDSPLHF. The CDR3 region has the DNA TGTGCCAGCAGCACAGGACGTTGGGATTCACCCCTCCACTTT.